These 10 T cell receptor beta chains originate from one sample sequenced in a study of shared clonotypes between healthy human individuals. CD45RO-negative, CCR7-positively selected cells formed the naive CD8 fraction, excluding terminally differentiated effector memory CD45RA+ cells. Sequencing was performed with immunoSEQ multiplex PCR; in TCRdb, only in-frame clones are kept and a portion is missing. Among roughly 2.1 million clones, about 92% were seen once, and the ten largest hold 1.5% to 2%. Sequenced sample: naive CD8+ T cells from PBMCs. The receptors here all came from a man aged 18 to 30 in good health. Some clones in this sample may be carry-over from other donors' samples.

This clone appeared once. The chain carries TRBV6-5 and TRBJ2-5; 9 bases are a match to TRBD2. V dropped 5 bases and J dropped 5; count of bases not matched to a gene: 9. CDR1 is MNHEY, CDR2 SVGAGI, per germline. The CDR3 has 15 residues. The CDR3 DNA is TGTGCCAGCAGTGGTATTAGCGGGAGAATGGAGACCCAGTACTTC. Its protein is CASSGISGRMETQYF.

This chain joins TRBV5-5 and TRBJ2-4, with D perhaps matching TRBD1 or TRBD2 (5 bases each). Deletions cut 0 bases from V and 3 bases from J, with 16 bases between. From germline, CDR1 is SGHKS and CDR2 YYEKEE (reference sequence). CDR3 length equals 17 residues. The CDR3 loop is CASSLGPPGLGKNIQYF. CDR3 DNA: TGTGCCAGCAGCTTGGGGCCCCCGGGGCTCGGCAAAAACATTCAGTACTTC.

This rearrangement joins TRBV25-1 to TRBJ1-5; a weak D match, TRBD1 (5 bases). Trimming shortened V by 3 bases and J by 7 bases, and 10 bases separated the two germline ends. The CDR3 length is 13 residues. Germline assignment: CDR1 MGHDK and CDR2 SYGVNS. The CDR3: CASSETRGQPQHF. For the CDR3, the DNA is TGTGCCAGCAGTGAGACTCGGGGGCAGCCCCAGCATTTT.

The chain combines TRBV4-3 with TRBJ2-7; the match to TRBD2 covers 10 bases. The CDR3 sequence is 17 residues long. Germline loops: CDR1 LGHNA, CDR2 YSLEER. V lost 2 bases, J lost 1 base, and 8 bases stayed unmatched. This CDR3 is CASSQYNGLAASYEQYF. In nucleotides, the CDR3 is TGCGCCAGCAGCCAATATAACGGACTAGCGGCTTCCTACGAGCAGTACTTC.

This clone was detected once. V is TRBV13 and J is TRBJ2-7; 7 bases are a match to TRBD1. Unmatched junction bases numbered 4, after V lost 6 bases and J lost 2 bases. The CDR3 extends over 13 amino acids. CDR1 PRHDT and CDR2 FYEKMQ come from the germline V gene (reference sequence). CDR3 nucleotide sequence: TGTGCCAGCAGGGACAGGCAAACCTACGAGCAGTACTTC. Protein product: CASRDRQTYEQYF.

The CDR3 reads CASSLFGFSNEQFF. The CDR3 DNA sequence: TGTGCCAGCAGTTTATTTGGTTTCTCCAATGAGCAGTTCTTC. This chain uses TRBV28 with TRBJ2-1; no firm D call. The germline V gene encodes CDR1 MDHEN and CDR2 SYDVKM. CDR3 size: 14 residues. Trimming shortened V by 1 base and J by 6 bases, and 10 bases separated the two germline ends.

The rearrangement uses TRBV7-2 and TRBJ1-1; TRBD1 agrees at 8 bases. The CDR3 runs 15 residues. Trimming removed 4 bases from V and 3 bases from J; junction bases left unmatched: 7. The germline gives CDR1 SGHTA, CDR2 FQGNSA. The CDR3 coding sequence is TGTGCCAGCAGCTCACCGTCGACAGGGGACACTGAAGCTTTCTTT. The encoded protein is CASSSPSTGDTEAFF.

The V call is TRBV10-2, the J call TRBJ2-2, with D unresolved. The V gene's germline CDR1 is WSHSY and CDR2 SAAADI. The CDR3 runs 18 residues. V dropped 6 bases and J dropped 2 bases, with 22 bases sitting between them. The CDR3 bases are TGCGCCAGCAGCGACCGATACAGCACCGACGCAAACACCGGGGAGCTGTTTTTT. Amino acids: CASSDRYSTDANTGELFF.

To note about this clone: Other DNA sequences in the sample encode the same CDR3. The rearrangement uses TRBV27 and TRBJ2-6; D is uncertain. This CDR3 contains 14 residues. With 3 bases removed from V and 0 bases from J, the gap between germline ends came to 3 bases. The germline V gene encodes CDR1 MNHEY and CDR2 SMNVEV (reference sequence). CDR3 nucleotides: TGTGCCAGCAGTTTCTCCTCTGGGGCCAACGTCCTGACTTTC. Amino acids: CASSFSSGANVLTF.

Here the CDR3 DNA reads TGTGCCAGCAGTTTCAAGGGAGAGGTTACGCAGTATTTT. This encodes CASSFKGEVTQYF. V usage is TRBV6-5 and J usage is TRBJ2-3, with D perhaps matching TRBD2 (5 bases). This CDR3 has 13 amino acids. Germline values: CDR1 MNHEY, CDR2 SVGAGI. Trimming stripped 4 bases from V and 8 bases from J, with 13 bases between.